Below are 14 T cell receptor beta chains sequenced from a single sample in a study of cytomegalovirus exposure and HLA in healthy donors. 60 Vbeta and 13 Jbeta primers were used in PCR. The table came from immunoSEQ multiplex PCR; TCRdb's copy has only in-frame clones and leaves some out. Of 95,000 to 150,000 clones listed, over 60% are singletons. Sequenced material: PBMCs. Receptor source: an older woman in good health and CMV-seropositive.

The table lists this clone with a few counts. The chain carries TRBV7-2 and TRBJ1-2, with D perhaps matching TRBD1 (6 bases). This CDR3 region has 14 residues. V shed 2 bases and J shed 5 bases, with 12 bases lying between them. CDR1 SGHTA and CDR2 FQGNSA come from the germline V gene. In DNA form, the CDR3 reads TGTGCCAGCAGCTTATCAGGGGTGGAATATGGCTACACCTTC. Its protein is CASSLSGVEYGYTF.

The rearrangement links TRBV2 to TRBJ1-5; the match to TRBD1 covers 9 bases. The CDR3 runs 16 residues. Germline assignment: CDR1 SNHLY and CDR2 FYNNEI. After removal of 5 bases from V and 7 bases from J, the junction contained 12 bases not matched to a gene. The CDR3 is CASSTRLQGAEQPQHF. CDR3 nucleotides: TGTGCCAGCAGTACCCGATTACAGGGGGCCGAGCAGCCCCAGCATTTT.

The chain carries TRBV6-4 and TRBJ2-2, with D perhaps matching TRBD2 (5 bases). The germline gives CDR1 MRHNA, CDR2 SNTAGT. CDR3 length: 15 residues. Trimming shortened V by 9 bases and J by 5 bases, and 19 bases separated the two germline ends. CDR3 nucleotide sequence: TGTGCCAGTCCTGCGCCCGGGGTACCTACCGGGGAGCTGTTTTTT. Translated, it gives CASPAPGVPTGELFF.

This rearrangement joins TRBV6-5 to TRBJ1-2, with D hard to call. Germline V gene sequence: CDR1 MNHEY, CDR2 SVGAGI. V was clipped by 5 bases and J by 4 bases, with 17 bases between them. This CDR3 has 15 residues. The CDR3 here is CASSPSGVGSYGYTF. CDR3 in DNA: TGTGCCAGCAGTCCCTCTGGGGTAGGGAGCTATGGCTACACCTTC.

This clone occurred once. The CDR3 DNA sequence: TGTGCCAGCAGCCCAGGGACAGGACGACTCTATGGCTACACCTTC. It is translated as CASSPGTGRLYGYTF. V is TRBV7-2 and J is TRBJ1-2; 8 bases are a match to TRBD1. The junction had 9 bases not matched to a gene; V was cut back by 5 bases and J by 4 bases. Germline loops: CDR1 SGHTA, CDR2 FQGNSA. The CDR3 has 15 amino acids.

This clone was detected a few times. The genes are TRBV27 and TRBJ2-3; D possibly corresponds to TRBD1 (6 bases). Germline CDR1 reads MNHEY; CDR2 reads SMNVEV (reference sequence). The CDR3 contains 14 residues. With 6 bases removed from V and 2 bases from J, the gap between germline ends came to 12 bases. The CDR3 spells CASRTQGHTDTQYF. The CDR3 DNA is TGTGCCAGCAGAACTCAGGGACACACAGATACGCAGTATTTT.

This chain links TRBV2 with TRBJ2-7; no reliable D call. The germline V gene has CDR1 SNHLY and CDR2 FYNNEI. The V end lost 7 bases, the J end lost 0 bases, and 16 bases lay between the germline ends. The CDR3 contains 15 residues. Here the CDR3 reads CASNFDRLYSYEQYF. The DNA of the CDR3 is TGTGCCAGCAACTTCGACCGACTCTACTCCTACGAGCAGTACTTC.

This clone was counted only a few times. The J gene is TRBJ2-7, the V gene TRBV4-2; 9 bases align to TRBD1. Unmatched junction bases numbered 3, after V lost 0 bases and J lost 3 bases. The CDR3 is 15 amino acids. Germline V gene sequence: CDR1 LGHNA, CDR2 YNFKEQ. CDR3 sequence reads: CASSQDPTGGYEQYF. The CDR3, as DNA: TGTGCCAGCAGCCAAGATCCGACAGGGGGCTACGAGCAGTACTTC.

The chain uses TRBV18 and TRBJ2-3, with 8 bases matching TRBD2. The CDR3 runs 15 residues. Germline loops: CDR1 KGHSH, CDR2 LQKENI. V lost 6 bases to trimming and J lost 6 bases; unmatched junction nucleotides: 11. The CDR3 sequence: CASSPIAGSRDTQYF. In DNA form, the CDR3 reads TGTGCCAGCTCGCCTATAGCGGGGTCCCGGGATACGCAGTATTTT. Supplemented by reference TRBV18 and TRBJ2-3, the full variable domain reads NAGVMQNPRHLVRRRGQEARLRCSPMKGHSHVYWYRQLPEEGLKFMVYLQKENIIDESGMPKERFSAEFPKEGPSILRIQQVVRGDSAAYFCASSPIAGSRDTQYFGPGTRLTVL.

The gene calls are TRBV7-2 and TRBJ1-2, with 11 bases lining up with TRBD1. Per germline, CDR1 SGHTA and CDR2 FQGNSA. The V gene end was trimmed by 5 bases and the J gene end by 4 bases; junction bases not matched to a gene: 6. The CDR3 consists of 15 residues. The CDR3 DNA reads TGTGCCAGCAGCCAAGGACAGGGGGCGGCCTATGGCTACACCTTC. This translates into CASSQGQGAAYGYTF.

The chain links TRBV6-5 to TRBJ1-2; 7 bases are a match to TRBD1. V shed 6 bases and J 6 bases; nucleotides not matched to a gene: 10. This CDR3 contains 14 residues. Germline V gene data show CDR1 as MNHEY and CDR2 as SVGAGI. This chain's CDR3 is CASSRLPGGDGYTF. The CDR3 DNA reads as TGTGCCAGCAGCCGACTTCCAGGGGGAGATGGCTACACCTTC.

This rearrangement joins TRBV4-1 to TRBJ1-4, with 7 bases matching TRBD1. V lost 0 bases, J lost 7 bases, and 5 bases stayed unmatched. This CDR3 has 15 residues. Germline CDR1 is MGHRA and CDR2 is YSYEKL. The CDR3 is CASSQDMTGREKLFF. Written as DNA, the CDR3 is TGCGCCAGCAGCCAAGATATGACAGGGCGTGAAAAACTGTTTTTT.

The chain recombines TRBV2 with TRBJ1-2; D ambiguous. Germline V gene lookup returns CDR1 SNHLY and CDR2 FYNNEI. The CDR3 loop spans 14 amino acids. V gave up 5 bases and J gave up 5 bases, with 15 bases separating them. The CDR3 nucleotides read TGTGCCAGCAGTCGACGGAGGAGCGGGTATGGCTACACCTTC. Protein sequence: CASSRRRSGYGYTF. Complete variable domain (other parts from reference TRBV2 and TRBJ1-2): EPEVTQTPSHQVTQMGQEVILRCVPISNHLYFYWYRQILGQKVEFLVSFYNNEISEKSEIFDDQFSVERPDGSNFTLKIRSTKLEDSAMYFCASSRRRSGYGYTFGSGTRLTVV.

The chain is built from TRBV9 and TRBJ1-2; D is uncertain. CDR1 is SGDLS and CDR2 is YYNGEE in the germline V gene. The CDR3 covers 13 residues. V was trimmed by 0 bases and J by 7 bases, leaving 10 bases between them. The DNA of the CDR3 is TGTGCCAGCAGCGTAGAGGGAGACCTTGGCTACACCTTC. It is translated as CASSVEGDLGYTF.